Sequencing of this T cell receptor (beta chain) was carried out in a study of CD8+ T cells in alopecia areata. Study-level findings and limits: Resident alphabeta T cells of normal skin are also sequenced in scalp samples.

This clone was detected once. Its antigen is as yet unknown. Extracted from the samples, RNA was reverse transcribed into cDNA to serve as the sequencing template. The repertoire was sequenced with immunoSEQ multiplex PCR; TCRdb's copy has only in-frame clones and lacks some. The data show about 4,000 clones, with 60% to 75% seen just once and about a tenth held by the top ten. Treatment meaning: oral pan-JAK inhibitor, 5-10 mg twice daily. Individuals with alopecia areata gave both lesional scalp punch biopsies and peripheral blood for collection. CDR1 and CDR2 from the germline V gene are GTSNPN and SVGIG (reference sequence). Trimming took 0 bases from V and 3 from J, leaving 5 bases between them. CDR3 size: 12 residues.

The receptor's source is a human donor with alopecia areata. The material was skin, obtained at week 24, from a patient treated with tofacitinib. The rearrangement joins TRBV30 to TRBJ1-2; D call uncertain. The CDR3 region is CAWSVIDYGYTF. Written as DNA, the CDR3 is TGTGCCTGGAGTGTAATTGACTATGGCTACACCTTC.